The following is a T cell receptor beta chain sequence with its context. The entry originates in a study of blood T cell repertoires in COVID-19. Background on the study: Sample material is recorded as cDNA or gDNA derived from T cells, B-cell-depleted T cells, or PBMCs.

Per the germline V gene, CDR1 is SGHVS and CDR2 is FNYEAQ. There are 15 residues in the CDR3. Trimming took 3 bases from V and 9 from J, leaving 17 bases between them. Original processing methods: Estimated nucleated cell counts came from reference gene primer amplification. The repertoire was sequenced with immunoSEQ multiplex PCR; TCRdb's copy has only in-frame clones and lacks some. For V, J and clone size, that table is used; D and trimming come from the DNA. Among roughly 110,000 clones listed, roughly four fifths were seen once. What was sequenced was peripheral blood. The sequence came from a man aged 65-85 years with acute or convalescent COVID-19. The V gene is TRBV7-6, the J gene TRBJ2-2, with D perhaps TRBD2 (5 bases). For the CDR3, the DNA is TGTGCCAGCAGCTTGGATGGGAGCCGAGTTAGGGAGCTGTTTTTT. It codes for CASSLDGSRVRELFF.